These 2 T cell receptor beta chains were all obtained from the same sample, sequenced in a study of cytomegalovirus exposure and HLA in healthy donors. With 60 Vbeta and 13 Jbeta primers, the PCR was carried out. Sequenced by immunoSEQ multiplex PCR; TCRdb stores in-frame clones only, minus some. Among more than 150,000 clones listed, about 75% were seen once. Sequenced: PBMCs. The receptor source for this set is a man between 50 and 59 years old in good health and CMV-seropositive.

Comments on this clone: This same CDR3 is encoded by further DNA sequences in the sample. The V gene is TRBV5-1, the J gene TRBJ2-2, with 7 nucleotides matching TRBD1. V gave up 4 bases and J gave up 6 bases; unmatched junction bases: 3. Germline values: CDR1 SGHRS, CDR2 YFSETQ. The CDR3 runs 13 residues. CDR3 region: CASSPRGPGELFF. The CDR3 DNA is TGCGCCAGCAGCCCGAGGGGGCCCGGGGAGCTGTTTTTT.

In DNA, the CDR3 is TGTGCCAGCAGCCATGGACAGGGCCTCGGGGAGACCCAGTACTTC. As protein: CASSHGQGLGETQYF. J is TRBJ2-5 and V is TRBV5-6; 8 bases align to TRBD1. CDR3 length equals 15 residues. CDR1 SGHDT and CDR2 YYEEEE come from the germline V gene. With V trimmed by 4 bases and J by 5 bases, 10 bases remained unmatched. The whole variable domain, remainder taken from reference TRBV5-6 and TRBJ2-5, is DAGVTQSPTHLIKTRGQQVTLRCSPKSGHDTVSWYQQALGQGPQFIFQYYEEEERQRGNFPDRFSGHQFPNYSSELNVNALLLGDSALYLCASSHGQGLGETQYFGPGTRLLVL.